Following are 5 T cell receptor beta chains from one sample sequenced in a study of identical twins. TCRdb ran MiXCR on the 5' RACE reads and lists one entry per CDR3 protein. The sample yields a few hundred thousand distinct CDR3 sequences, roughly 10% seen once. The source material was memory T cells sorted from blood. The source of these receptors is a man aged 45-65 years in good health.

This clonotype was observed a few times. The chain combines TRBV20-1 with TRBJ2-2; 13 bases are a match to TRBD2. The CDR3 loop spans 16 amino acids. Germline V gives CDR1 DFQATT, CDR2 SNEGSKA (reference sequence). V lost 6 bases, J lost 7 bases, and 11 bases stayed unmatched. The chain's CDR3 is CSARGLAGNGGGELFF. The CDR3 nucleotides are TGCAGTGCCCGGGGACTAGCGGGAAACGGGGGCGGGGAGCTGTTTTTT.

In its sample, this clonotype was seen many times. This rearrangement joins TRBV5-6 to TRBJ1-2, with D possibly matching TRBD1 (5 bases). From germline, CDR1 is SGHDT and CDR2 YYEEEE. This CDR3 region has 15 residues. The V gene lost 0 bases and the J gene lost 5 bases, with 14 bases spanning the gap. The CDR3 DNA reads TGTGCCAGCAGCTTGGTTCAAGTCGGGGGGTATGGCTACACCTTC. It is translated as CASSLVQVGGYGYTF.

The J gene is TRBJ2-3, the V gene TRBV20-1; TRBD2 matches 10 bases. Unmatched junction bases numbered 12, after V lost 7 bases and J lost 5 bases. Germline loops: CDR1 DFQATT, CDR2 SNEGSKA (reference sequence). This CDR3 is built from 15 residues. The CDR3 is CSVPERGGFQDTQYF. CDR3 bases: TGCAGTGTTCCGGAGCGGGGGGGCTTCCAAGATACGCAGTATTTT.

With respect to this clonotype: One junction end does not reproduce the germline sequence, and a read error may be involved. The rearrangement joins TRBV5-5 to TRBJ2-7; a possible D gene is TRBD2 (5 bases). The CDR3 is 15 amino acids. Germline V gives CDR1 SGHKS, CDR2 YYEKEE (reference sequence). The CDR3 spells CANSPLPGKEDEQYF. The CDR3 bases are TGTGCCAACAGCCCCCTCCCGGGGAAAGAGGACGAGCAGTACTTC.

The table lists this clonotype with many counts. This chain joins TRBV12-3 or TRBV12-4 and TRBJ1-4; tentatively, D is TRBD1 (6 bases). The V and J ends lost 8 bases and 12 bases respectively, with 16 bases between them. This CDR3 region has 12 residues. The CDR3 coding sequence is TGTGCCAGCGCCCGGGGGCTTATTGAACTGTTTTTT. It is translated as CASARGLIELFF.